These 7 T cell receptor beta chains were sequenced from one sample in a study of blood T cell repertoires in COVID-19. Libraries were prepared by immunoSEQ multiplex PCR; TCRdb keeps only in-frame clonotypes and omits some of them. The sample gives more than 110,000 clones, about 70% of which show up once; approximately 14% is in the top ten. The sequenced sample consisted of peripheral blood. These receptors were obtained from a man older than 75 with acute or convalescent COVID-19.

The sample holds a few counts of this clone. The chain combines TRBV11-2 with TRBJ1-2; D remains ambiguous. Per the germline V gene, CDR1 is SGHAT and CDR2 is FQNNGV. This CDR3 contains 14 residues. V was clipped by 1 base and J by 8 bases, with 14 bases between them. In DNA form, the CDR3 reads TGTGCCAGCAGCTTAGCCCCGGTAACCCGCGGCTACACCTTC. This translates into CASSLAPVTRGYTF.

The chain joins TRBV3-1 (or the pseudogene TRBV3-2) to TRBJ2-3; 8 bases match TRBD2. This CDR3 has 14 residues. In germline, CDR1 is LGHDT, CDR2 YNNKEL (reference sequence). The junction had 12 bases not matched to a gene; V was cut back by 6 bases and J by 10 bases. CDR3 DNA sequence: TGTGCCAGCAGTTCTAGCGGGTACCTACCAGCGCAGTATTTT. Translating gives CASSSSGYLPAQYF.

This clone appeared a single time. The rearrangement links TRBV15 to TRBJ2-7, with D tentatively TRBD1 (6 bases). The CDR3 runs to 14 residues. Germline CDR1 and CDR2: LNHNV and YYDKDF (reference sequence). V dropped 6 bases and J dropped 0 bases, with 12 bases sitting between them. In nucleotides, the CDR3 is TGTGCCACCAGAGCCCGACAGGCCTCCTACGAGCAGTACTTC. It codes for CATRARQASYEQYF.

The rearrangement joins TRBV29-1 to TRBJ2-5; unclear D gene. Trimming took 7 bases from V and 0 from J, leaving 6 bases between them. The CDR3 runs 11 residues. Germline CDR1 is SQVTM and CDR2 is ANQGSEA. The CDR3 DNA follows: TGCAGCGGGCAGTACCAAGAGACCCAGTACTTC. Its protein product is CSGQYQETQYF.

The chain uses TRBV5-1 and TRBJ2-7, with D perhaps TRBD1 (6 bases). Germline V gene lookup returns CDR1 SGHRS and CDR2 YFSETQ. This CDR3 contains 16 residues. V shed 4 bases and J shed 1 base, with 18 bases lying between them. The CDR3 protein is CASSPFLQGLSYEQYF. CDR3 in DNA: TGCGCCAGCAGCCCTTTTTTACAGGGCCTTTCCTACGAGCAGTACTTC.

This chain uses TRBV7-9 with TRBJ1-5; 7 bases agree with TRBD1. The length of the CDR3 is 16 residues. Losses at the gene ends were 5 bases for V and 2 bases for J; bases not matched to a gene: 9. Per the germline V gene, CDR1 is SEHNR and CDR2 is FQNEAQ (reference sequence). CDR3 loop: CASSAGGQGGNQPQHF. CDR3 DNA sequence: TGTGCCAGCAGCGCCGGAGGTCAGGGGGGCAATCAGCCCCAGCATTTT.

This clone was seen a few times. V gene TRBV19 combines with J gene TRBJ1-1; 7 nucleotides match TRBD1. The trim removed 10 bases at V and 5 bases at J, leaving 10 bases unmatched. CDR3 length: 13 residues. The V gene's germline CDR1 is LNHDA and CDR2 SQIVND (reference sequence). The CDR3 is CATTRTGLTEAFF. CDR3 DNA: TGTGCCACCACTCGGACAGGTTTAACTGAAGCTTTCTTT.